A selection of T cell receptor beta chains follows, all from one sample in a study of shared clonotypes between healthy human individuals. The data were produced by immunoSEQ multiplex PCR, yet TCRdb's version contains in-frame clones alone and is incomplete. The sample contains nearly 2 million clones, about 95% of which appear only once. Source material: naive CD8+ T cells sorted from blood. The receptors were gathered from a man aged 18 to 35 in good health. CDR3s include the opening cysteine and the closing phenylalanine or tryptophan. Each record gives: J gene, clone size, D gene, V gene, CDR3 protein, CDR3 DNA. D genes are given only for firm matches. For some rows the clone size is stated as once, few or many, or as a class when expanded; others skip it.

j_call: TRBJ1-1; clone_size: once; d_call: .; v_call: TRBV6-6; cdr3_aa: CATDGGDTEAFF; cdr3_nt: TGTGCCACTGATGGGGGGGACACTGAAGCTTTCTTT
j_call: TRBJ1-2; clone_size: .; d_call: TRBD1; v_call: TRBV5-4; cdr3_aa: CASSREQGAEGYGYTF; cdr3_nt: TGTGCCAGCAGCAGGGAACAGGGGGCGGAGGGCTATGGCTACACCTTC
j_call: TRBJ1-1; clone_size: .; d_call: .; v_call: TRBV5-1; cdr3_aa: CASSSKGYEDTEAFF; cdr3_nt: TGCGCCAGCAGCTCTAAGGGGTATGAGGACACTGAAGCTTTCTTT
j_call: TRBJ1-1; clone_size: once; d_call: TRBD1; v_call: TRBV13; cdr3_aa: CASSLDRARAEAFF; cdr3_nt: TGTGCCAGCAGCCTCGACAGGGCTCGGGCTGAAGCTTTCTTT
j_call: TRBJ1-2; clone_size: .; d_call: TRBD1; v_call: TRBV5-6; cdr3_aa: CASSSQGTGEDYGYTF; cdr3_nt: TGTGCCAGCAGCTCGCAAGGGACAGGGGAAGATTATGGCTACACCTTC
j_call: TRBJ2-7; clone_size: once; d_call: .; v_call: TRBV5-1; cdr3_aa: CASSLDIDYEQYF; cdr3_nt: TGCGCCAGCAGCTTGGATATAGACTACGAGCAGTACTTC
j_call: TRBJ2-5; clone_size: once; d_call: TRBD1; v_call: TRBV6-5; cdr3_aa: CASGGTGGSQETQYF; cdr3_nt: TGTGCCAGCGGGGGGACAGGGGGCTCCCAAGAGACCCAGTACTTC
j_call: TRBJ2-7; clone_size: .; d_call: TRBD1; v_call: TRBV10-2; cdr3_aa: CASTPSTGGYEQYF; cdr3_nt: TGCGCCAGCACCCCCTCGACAGGGGGCTACGAGCAGTACTTC
j_call: TRBJ1-4; clone_size: .; d_call: .; v_call: TRBV27; cdr3_aa: CASSPSTLGYEKLFF; cdr3_nt: TGTGCCAGCAGTCCCTCCACGCTAGGTTATGAAAAACTGTTTTTT
j_call: TRBJ1-3; clone_size: .; d_call: .; v_call: TRBV6-1; cdr3_aa: CASRGGNTIYF; cdr3_nt: TGTGCCAGCAGGGGGGGAAACACCATATATTTT
j_call: TRBJ2-1; clone_size: .; d_call: .; v_call: TRBV27; cdr3_aa: CASSFDTHPGNEQFF; cdr3_nt: TGTGCCAGCAGTTTTGACACCCACCCCGGCAATGAGCAGTTCTTC
j_call: TRBJ2-3; clone_size: .; d_call: .; v_call: TRBV7-2; cdr3_aa: CASSLVRGKPGTDTQYF; cdr3_nt: TGTGCCAGCAGCTTAGTGAGGGGGAAGCCTGGCACAGATACGCAGTATTTT
j_call: TRBJ2-5; clone_size: .; d_call: .; v_call: TRBV10-2; cdr3_aa: CASSESETQYF; cdr3_nt: TGCGCCAGCAGTGAAAGCGAGACCCAGTACTTC
j_call: TRBJ1-1; clone_size: .; d_call: .; v_call: TRBV6-1; cdr3_aa: CASMDGQYTEAFF; cdr3_nt: TGTGCCAGCATGGACGGACAGTACACTGAAGCTTTCTTT
j_call: TRBJ2-7; clone_size: .; d_call: TRBD1; v_call: TRBV5-4; cdr3_aa: CASRRDRDNLNEQYF; cdr3_nt: TGTGCCAGCAGGCGGGACAGGGACAACTTGAACGAGCAGTACTTC
j_call: TRBJ1-2; clone_size: once; d_call: .; v_call: TRBV19; cdr3_aa: CASSIAGTEIYYGYTF; cdr3_nt: TGTGCCAGTAGTATAGCTGGGACGGAAATCTACTATGGCTACACCTTC
j_call: TRBJ2-3; clone_size: .; d_call: .; v_call: TRBV7-8; cdr3_aa: CASSLDGTPVTQYF; cdr3_nt: TGTGCCAGCAGCTTAGATGGGACGCCTGTTACGCAGTATTTT
j_call: TRBJ2-1; clone_size: .; d_call: TRBD2; v_call: TRBV9; cdr3_aa: CASSVSGSFDEQFF; cdr3_nt: TGTGCCAGCAGCGTTAGCGGGAGCTTCGATGAGCAGTTCTTC
j_call: TRBJ2-3; clone_size: .; d_call: .; v_call: TRBV11-2; cdr3_aa: CASSLGTDTQYF; cdr3_nt: TGTGCCAGCAGCCTCGGAACGGATACGCAGTATTTT
j_call: TRBJ1-5; clone_size: .; d_call: .; v_call: TRBV19; cdr3_aa: CASSIVDSLNQPQHF; cdr3_nt: TGTGCCAGTAGTATAGTTGACAGTCTCAATCAGCCCCAGCATTTT
j_call: TRBJ2-7; clone_size: .; d_call: TRBD1; v_call: TRBV4-3; cdr3_aa: CASSPDRGPLYEQYF; cdr3_nt: TGCGCCAGCAGCCCTGACAGGGGTCCCCTCTACGAGCAGTACTTC
j_call: TRBJ1-1; clone_size: .; d_call: TRBD1; v_call: TRBV5-1; cdr3_aa: CASSLGPGQGATEAFF; cdr3_nt: TGCGCCAGCAGCTTGGGGCCGGGACAGGGGGCGACTGAAGCTTTCTTT
j_call: TRBJ1-2; clone_size: .; d_call: .; v_call: TRBV28; cdr3_aa: CASSLKDPGYGYTF; cdr3_nt: TGTGCCAGCAGTTTAAAGGACCCTGGCTATGGCTACACCTTC
j_call: TRBJ1-1; clone_size: .; d_call: .; v_call: TRBV27; cdr3_aa: CASAQAVNTEAFF; cdr3_nt: TGTGCCAGCGCTCAGGCCGTGAACACTGAAGCTTTCTTT
j_call: TRBJ1-4; clone_size: .; d_call: .; v_call: TRBV7-2; cdr3_aa: CASSLGTATNEKLFF; cdr3_nt: TGTGCCAGCAGCTTAGGGACAGCGACTAATGAAAAACTGTTTTTT
j_call: TRBJ2-1; clone_size: .; d_call: .; v_call: TRBV2; cdr3_aa: CASSETVIDNEQFF; cdr3_nt: TGTGCCAGCAGTGAGACGGTTATCGACAATGAGCAGTTCTTC
j_call: TRBJ2-3; clone_size: .; d_call: .; v_call: TRBV29-1; cdr3_aa: CSVDAGTSTDTQYF; cdr3_nt: TGCAGCGTTGACGCAGGGACTAGCACAGATACGCAGTATTTT
j_call: TRBJ2-1; clone_size: once; d_call: .; v_call: TRBV10-3; cdr3_aa: CAISEGFRGSTYNEQFF; cdr3_nt: TGTGCCATCAGTGAAGGGTTCCGAGGGAGCACTTACAATGAGCAGTTCTTC
j_call: TRBJ2-3; clone_size: .; d_call: TRBD1; v_call: TRBV2; cdr3_aa: CASKEGTGYTDTQYF; cdr3_nt: TGTGCCAGCAAAGAAGGGACAGGGTACACAGATACGCAGTATTTT
j_call: TRBJ1-5; clone_size: .; d_call: .; v_call: TRBV7-6; cdr3_aa: CASSPSSNQPQHF; cdr3_nt: TGTGCCAGCAGCCCAAGTAGCAATCAGCCCCAGCATTTT
j_call: TRBJ2-5; clone_size: .; d_call: .; v_call: TRBV11-2; cdr3_aa: CASSIQETQYF; cdr3_nt: TGTGCCAGCAGCATACAAGAGACCCAGTACTTC
j_call: TRBJ2-7; clone_size: .; d_call: TRBD2; v_call: TRBV10-2; cdr3_aa: CASSGITGGVQLAGAYEQYF; cdr3_nt: TGCGCCAGCAGTGGTATTACAGGGGGCGTTCAACTAGCGGGAGCCTACGAGCAGTACTTC
j_call: TRBJ1-5; clone_size: .; d_call: .; v_call: TRBV5-1; cdr3_aa: CASSEDRNSNQPQHF; cdr3_nt: TGCGCCAGCTCGGAAGACAGGAATAGCAATCAGCCCCAGCATTTT
j_call: TRBJ2-1; clone_size: .; d_call: TRBD1; v_call: TRBV13; cdr3_aa: CASSLGTGSHEQFF; cdr3_nt: TGTGCCAGCAGCTTAGGGACAGGGTCCCATGAGCAGTTCTTC
j_call: TRBJ2-1; clone_size: once; d_call: TRBD2; v_call: TRBV11-2; cdr3_aa: CASSLDQVAGGNSYNEQFF; cdr3_nt: TGTGCCAGCAGCTTAGATCAGGTAGCGGGGGGTAACTCCTACAATGAGCAGTTCTTC
j_call: TRBJ2-3; clone_size: .; d_call: .; v_call: TRBV2; cdr3_aa: CASSEWGGTTSTDTQYF; cdr3_nt: TGTGCCAGCAGTGAATGGGGTGGGACGACTAGCACAGATACGCAGTATTTT
j_call: TRBJ2-3; clone_size: .; d_call: .; v_call: TRBV11-2; cdr3_aa: CASSKGGFPDTQYF; cdr3_nt: TGTGCCAGCAGCAAAGGGGGTTTCCCAGATACGCAGTATTTT
j_call: TRBJ1-6; clone_size: .; d_call: .; v_call: TRBV7-9; cdr3_aa: CASSPRQATLASPLHF; cdr3_nt: TGTGCCAGCAGCCCAAGACAGGCTACTTTGGCGTCACCCCTCCACTTT
j_call: TRBJ1-1; clone_size: .; d_call: .; v_call: TRBV30; cdr3_aa: CAWCYGAPGTEAFF; cdr3_nt: TGTGCCTGGTGCTACGGGGCCCCCGGCACTGAAGCTTTCTTT
j_call: TRBJ1-1; clone_size: .; d_call: .; v_call: TRBV25-1; cdr3_aa: CASSDPGGAEAFF; cdr3_nt: TGTGCCAGCAGTGACCCGGGGGGGGCTGAAGCTTTCTTT
j_call: TRBJ1-1; clone_size: .; d_call: .; v_call: TRBV4-1; cdr3_aa: CASSQDLLLLGAFF; cdr3_nt: TGCGCCAGCAGCCAAGACCTGTTACTTCTAGGAGCTTTCTTT
j_call: TRBJ2-1; clone_size: .; d_call: TRBD2; v_call: TRBV30; cdr3_aa: CAWSVRELYNEQFF; cdr3_nt: TGTGCCTGGAGTGTGCGGGAGCTCTACAATGAGCAGTTCTTC
j_call: TRBJ1-3; clone_size: .; d_call: .; v_call: TRBV30; cdr3_aa: CAWSLTHRALGNTIYF; cdr3_nt: TGTGCCTGGAGTCTGACCCATCGGGCACTTGGAAACACCATATATTTT